The clone carrying this T cell receptor (beta chain) was observed a single time. What it binds is unknown. The CDR3 is made up of 11 amino acids. Germline V gene data show CDR1 as SNHLY and CDR2 as FYNNEI. Trimming took off 5 bases at V and 2 bases at J, with 2 bases between the two ends. This entry comes from a study of T cell responses to AZD1222 COVID-19 vaccine. The study, taken as a whole, reports: Unmutated variant regions reportedly attract nearly half of all spike-specific TCRs. It was only after the peak T cell response that any repertoires were sampled.

Assay: immunoSEQ multiplex PCR; the TCRdb copy retains only in-frame clones and omits some. The repertoire holds 90,000 to 150,000 clones, with 85% to 90% as singletons. The specimen comprised peripheral blood, sampled on day 0 of AZD1222 vaccination. The V gene is TRBV2, the J gene TRBJ2-3, with D hard to call. This receptor was obtained from an adult in good health. The CDR3 protein is CASSYTDTQYF. The CDR3 DNA sequence: TGTGCCAGCAGTTACACAGATACGCAGTATTTT.